The clone carrying this T cell receptor beta chain was seen a single time. What it recognizes is unknown. The data stem from a study of T cell responses to AZD1222 COVID-19 vaccine. Study-wide results and limits: Donor demographics were predominantly white British with a female majority; clonal diversity may be underestimated.

Sequencing was performed with immunoSEQ multiplex PCR; in TCRdb, only in-frame clones are kept and a portion is missing. The data contain over 110,000 clones, 75% to 90% of them singletons. Germline V gene sequence: CDR1 ENHRY, CDR2 SYGVKD. The V segment lost 5 bases and the J segment 1 base; nucleotides outside the gene matches: 3. CDR3 size: 15 residues. The clonotype was recovered from an adult who received the AZD1222 COVID-19 vaccine. The chain has TRBV10-3 and TRBJ1-5; 9 bases agree with TRBD1. The material sequenced was peripheral blood, taken 28 days after the second AZD1222 dose. The CDR3 DNA sequence: TGTGCCATCAGTCCCGGGACAGGGAGCAATCAGCCCCAGCATTTT. Translating it yields CAISPGTGSNQPQHF.